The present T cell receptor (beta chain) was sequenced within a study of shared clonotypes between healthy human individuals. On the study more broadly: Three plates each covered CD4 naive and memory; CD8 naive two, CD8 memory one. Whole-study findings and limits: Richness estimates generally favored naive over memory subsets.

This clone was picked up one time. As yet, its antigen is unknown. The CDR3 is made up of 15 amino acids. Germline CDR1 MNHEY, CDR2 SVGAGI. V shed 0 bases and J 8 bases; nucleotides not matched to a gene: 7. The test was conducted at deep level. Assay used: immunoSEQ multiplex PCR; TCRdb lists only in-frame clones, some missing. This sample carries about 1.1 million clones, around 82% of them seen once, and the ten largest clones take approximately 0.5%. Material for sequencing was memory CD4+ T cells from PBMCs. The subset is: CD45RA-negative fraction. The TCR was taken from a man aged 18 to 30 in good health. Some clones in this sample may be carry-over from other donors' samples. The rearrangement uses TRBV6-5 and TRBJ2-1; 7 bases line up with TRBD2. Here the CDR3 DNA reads TGTGCCAGCAGTTACTCGGCTAGCGGACGGTATGAGCAGTTCTTC. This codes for CASSYSASGRYEQFF.